This paragraph covers one T cell receptor beta chain sequence. Its target is unknown. This record belongs to a study of T cell responses to AZD1222 COVID-19 vaccine. Study-level background: Timing groups of about 4 and about 12 weeks for second doses were pooled. Study-level findings and limits: An increase in Spike-specific TCR breadth and depth was observed after two AZD1222 doses. Nearly half of spike-specific TCRs reportedly target unmutated variant regions.

This CDR3 has 14 residues. Germline values: CDR1 LNHDA, CDR2 SQIVND (reference sequence). With 3 bases removed from V and 1 base from J, the gap between germline ends came to 7 bases. Sequenced by immunoSEQ multiplex PCR; TCRdb stores in-frame clones only, minus some. The table records 100,000 to 150,000 clones, 70% to 90% of them present only once. The TCR was taken from an adult in good health. The genes are TRBV19 and TRBJ1-3; D unresolved. This specimen consisted of peripheral blood, obtained on day 0 of AZD1222 vaccination. The CDR3 bases are TGTGCCAGTAGTATCCCCGGATCTGGAAACACCATATATTTT. This codes for CASSIPGSGNTIYF.